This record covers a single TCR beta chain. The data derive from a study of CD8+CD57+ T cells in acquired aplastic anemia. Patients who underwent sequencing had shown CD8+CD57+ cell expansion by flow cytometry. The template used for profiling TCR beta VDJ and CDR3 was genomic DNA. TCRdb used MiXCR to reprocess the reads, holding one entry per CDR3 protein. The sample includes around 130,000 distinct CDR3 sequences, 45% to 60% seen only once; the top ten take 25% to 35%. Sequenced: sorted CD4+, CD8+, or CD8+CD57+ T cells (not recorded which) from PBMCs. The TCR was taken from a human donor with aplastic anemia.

The CDR3 reads CASSQDLVEQYF. For the CDR3, the DNA is TGCGCCAGCAGCCAAGATCTTGTCGAGCAGTACTTC. The rearrangement uses TRBV4-1 and TRBJ2-7; unclear D gene. Germline V gene sequence: CDR1 MGHRA, CDR2 YSYEKL. This CDR3 contains 12 residues. With 0 bases removed from V and 6 bases from J, the gap between germline ends came to 6 bases.